This is a list of T cell receptor beta chains from one sample in a study of cytomegalovirus exposure and HLA in healthy donors. Clones were sequenced by immunoSEQ multiplex PCR, and TCRdb holds only the in-frame ones, with some missing. This table holds 95,000 to 150,000 clones, more than 60% found once. Sequencing was done on a sample of PBMCs. The receptors were sampled from a man aged 18-30 years in good health and CMV-seronegative. The CDR3 runs from the conserved cysteine through the conserved F or W. The D gene is left open where the match is weak. Size is omitted from some rows. Given values are once, few, many or a class for expanded clones.

j_call clone_size v_call d_call cdr3_aa cdr3_nt
TRBJ2-1 NA TRBV5-1 NA CATGERSSYNEQFF TGCGCCACCGGTGAAAGGAGCTCCTACAATGAGCAGTTCTTC
TRBJ1-3 NA TRBV19 NA CASSIQRVRNTIYF TGTGCCAGTTCGATTCAGCGAGTACGAAACACCATATATTTT
TRBJ1-3 few TRBV6-1 NA CASSEARLLRDTIYF TGTGCCAGCAGTGAAGCGAGACTTCTCCGTGACACCATATATTTT
TRBJ2-1 few TRBV9 NA CASSPMFYEYNEQFF TGTGCCAGCAGCCCCATGTTTTACGAGTACAATGAGCAGTTCTTC
TRBJ2-1 NA TRBV10-2 TRBD2 CASSGSSGYNEQFF TGCGCCAGCAGTGGCTCTAGCGGTTACAATGAGCAGTTCTTC
TRBJ2-3 few TRBV19 NA CASSIGSAGGDTQYF TGTGCCAGTAGTATAGGGTCAGCGGGCGGAGATACGCAGTATTTT
TRBJ1-2 NA TRBV30 TRBD1 CAWSRDRADYGYTF TGTGCCTGGAGTCGGGACAGGGCGGACTATGGCTACACCTTC
TRBJ2-5 few TRBV5-1 TRBD1 CASRLTGEQETQYF TGCGCCAGCAGGTTGACAGGGGAACAAGAGACCCAGTACTTC
TRBJ1-1 NA TRBV28 NA CASRFRQLSNTEAFF TGTGCCAGCAGGTTTAGACAATTATCGAACACTGAAGCTTTCTTT
TRBJ1-1 few TRBV10-1 NA CASSLGLNTEAFF TGCGCCAGCAGTTTGGGGCTGAACACTGAAGCTTTCTTT
TRBJ2-3 NA TRBV30 TRBD2 CAWRSAGLAGVADTQYF TGTGCCTGGCGTTCAGCGGGACTAGCGGGAGTCGCAGATACGCAGTATTTT
TRBJ1-2 NA TRBV5-6 TRBD1 CASGHLTRDRANYGYTF TGTGCCAGCGGGCATCTTACACGGGACAGGGCGAACTATGGCTACACCTTC
TRBJ2-1 NA TRBV11-3 NA CASSKSGPRDEQFF TGTGCCAGCAGCAAAAGCGGCCCCCGCGATGAGCAGTTCTTC
TRBJ1-1 NA TRBV7-9 NA CASSTSQGNF TGTGCCAGCAGCACTTCACAGGGAAACTTT
TRBJ2-7 NA TRBV27 NA CASSQGDEQYF TGTGCCAGCAGTCAAGGGGACGAGCAGTACTTC
TRBJ2-2 once TRBV12-5 TRBD1 CASGFSLTGHTGELFF TGTGCTAGTGGTTTCAGCCTGACAGGGCATACCGGGGAGCTGTTTTTT
TRBJ1-1 NA TRBV9 NA CASTPGHMNTEAFF TGTGCCAGCACCCCGGGACATATGAACACTGAAGCTTTCTTT
TRBJ2-1 NA TRBV30 TRBD1 CAWYSGTGFDEQFF TGTGCCTGGTATAGTGGGACAGGGTTCGATGAGCAGTTCTTC
TRBJ2-7 NA TRBV7-9 NA CSSSFSSYEQYF TGTTCCAGCAGCTTTAGCTCCTACGAGCAGTACTTC
TRBJ2-5 NA TRBV4-3 NA CASSQESSLATQYF TGCGCCAGCAGCCAAGAGAGTAGCTTGGCGACCCAGTACTTC
TRBJ1-1 NA TRBV6-1 NA CAIRGGMNTEAFF TGTGCCATCCGGGGGGGCATGAACACTGAAGCTTTCTTT